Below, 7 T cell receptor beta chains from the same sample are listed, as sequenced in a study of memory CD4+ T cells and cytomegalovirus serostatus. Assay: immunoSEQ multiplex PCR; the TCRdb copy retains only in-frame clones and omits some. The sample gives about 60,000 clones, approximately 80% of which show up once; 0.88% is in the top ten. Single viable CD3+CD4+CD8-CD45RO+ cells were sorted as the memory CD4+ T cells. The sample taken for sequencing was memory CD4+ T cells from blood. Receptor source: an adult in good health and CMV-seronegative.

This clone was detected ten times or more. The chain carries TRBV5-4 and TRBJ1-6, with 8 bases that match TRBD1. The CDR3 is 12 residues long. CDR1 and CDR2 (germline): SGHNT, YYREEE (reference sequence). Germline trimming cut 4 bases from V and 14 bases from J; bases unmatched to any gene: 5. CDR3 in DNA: TGTGCCAGCAGCCCCCTGACAGGGGCCCTCCACTTT. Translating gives CASSPLTGALHF.

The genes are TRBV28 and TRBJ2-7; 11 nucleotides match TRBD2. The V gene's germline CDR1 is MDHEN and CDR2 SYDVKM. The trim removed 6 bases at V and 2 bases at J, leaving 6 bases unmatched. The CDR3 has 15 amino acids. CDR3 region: CASRGETSGTYEQYF. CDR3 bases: TGTGCCAGCAGGGGGGAGACTAGCGGGACCTACGAGCAGTACTTC.

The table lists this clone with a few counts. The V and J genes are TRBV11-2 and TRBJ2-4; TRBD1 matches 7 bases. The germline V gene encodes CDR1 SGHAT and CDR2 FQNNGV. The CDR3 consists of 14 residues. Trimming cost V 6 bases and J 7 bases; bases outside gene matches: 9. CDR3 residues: CASRHIRQGNIQYF. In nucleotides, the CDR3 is TGTGCCAGCAGACATATTCGACAGGGTAACATTCAGTACTTC.

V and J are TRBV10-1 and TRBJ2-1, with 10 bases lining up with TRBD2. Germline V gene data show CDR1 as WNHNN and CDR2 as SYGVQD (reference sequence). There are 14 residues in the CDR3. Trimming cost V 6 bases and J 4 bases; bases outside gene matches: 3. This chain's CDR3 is CASSEAGGYNEQFF. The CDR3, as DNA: TGCGCCAGCAGCGAAGCGGGGGGGTACAATGAGCAGTTCTTC.

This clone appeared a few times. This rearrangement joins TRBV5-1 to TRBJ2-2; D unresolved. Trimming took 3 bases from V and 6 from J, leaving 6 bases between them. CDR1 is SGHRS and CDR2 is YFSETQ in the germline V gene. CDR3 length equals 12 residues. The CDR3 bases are TGCGCCAGCAGCTCCCCCCCCGGGGAGCTGTTTTTT. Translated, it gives CASSSPPGELFF. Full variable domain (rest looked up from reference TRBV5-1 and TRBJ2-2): KAGVTQTPRYLIKTRGQQVTLSCSPISGHRSVSWYQQTPGQGLQFLFEYFSETQRNKGNFPGRFSGRQFSNSRSEMNVSTLELGDSALYLCASSSPPGELFFGEGSRLTVL.

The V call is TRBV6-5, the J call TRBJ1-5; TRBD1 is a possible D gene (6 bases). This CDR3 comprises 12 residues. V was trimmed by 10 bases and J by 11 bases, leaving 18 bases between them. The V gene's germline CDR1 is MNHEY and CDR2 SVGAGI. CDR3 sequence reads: CATMASDRTQHF. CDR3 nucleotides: TGTGCCACCATGGCGTCCGACAGGACCCAGCATTTT.

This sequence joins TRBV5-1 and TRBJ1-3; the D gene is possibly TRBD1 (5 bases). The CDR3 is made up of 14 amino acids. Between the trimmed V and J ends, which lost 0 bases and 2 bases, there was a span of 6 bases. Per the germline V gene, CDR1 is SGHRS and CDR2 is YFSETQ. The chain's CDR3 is CASSLGQTGNTIYF. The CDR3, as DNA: TGCGCCAGCAGCTTGGGACAGACTGGAAACACCATATATTTT.